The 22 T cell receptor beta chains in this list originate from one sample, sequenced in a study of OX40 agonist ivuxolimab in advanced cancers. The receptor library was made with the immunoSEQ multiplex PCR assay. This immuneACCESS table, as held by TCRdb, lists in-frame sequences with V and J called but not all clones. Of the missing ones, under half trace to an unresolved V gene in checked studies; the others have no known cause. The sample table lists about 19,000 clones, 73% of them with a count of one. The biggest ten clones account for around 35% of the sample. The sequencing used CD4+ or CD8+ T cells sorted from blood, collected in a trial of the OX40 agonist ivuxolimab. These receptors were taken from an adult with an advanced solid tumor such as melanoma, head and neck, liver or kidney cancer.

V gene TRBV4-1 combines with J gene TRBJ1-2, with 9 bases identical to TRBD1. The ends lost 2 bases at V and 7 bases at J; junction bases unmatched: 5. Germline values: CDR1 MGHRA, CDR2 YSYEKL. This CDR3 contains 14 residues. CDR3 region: CASSQSTGGFGYTF. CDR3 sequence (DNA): TGCGCCAGCAGCCAATCAACAGGGGGCTTTGGCTACACCTTC.

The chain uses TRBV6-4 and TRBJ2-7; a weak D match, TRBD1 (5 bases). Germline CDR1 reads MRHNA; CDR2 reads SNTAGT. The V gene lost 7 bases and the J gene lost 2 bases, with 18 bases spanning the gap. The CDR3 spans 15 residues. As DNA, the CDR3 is TGTGCCAGCAACTTAAGGTGGACATGGACCTACGAGCAGTACTTC. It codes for CASNLRWTWTYEQYF.

The CDR3 nucleotides read TGCAGCGTTGCCGGGGGATCGGCGTACACTGAAGCTTTCTTT. Translating it yields CSVAGGSAYTEAFF. This chain uses TRBV29-1 with TRBJ1-1; D possibly corresponds to TRBD1 (5 bases). V was shortened by 4 bases and J by 3 bases, with 15 bases between the two germline ends. The length of the CDR3 is 14 residues. The germline V gene has CDR1 SQVTM and CDR2 ANQGSEA.

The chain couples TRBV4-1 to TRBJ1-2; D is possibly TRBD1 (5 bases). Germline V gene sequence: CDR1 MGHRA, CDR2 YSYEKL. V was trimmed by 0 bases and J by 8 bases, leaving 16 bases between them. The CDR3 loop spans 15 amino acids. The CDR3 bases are TGCGCCAGCAGCCAAGATCTGGGGGAGCGGTGGGGCTACACCTTC. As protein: CASSQDLGERWGYTF.

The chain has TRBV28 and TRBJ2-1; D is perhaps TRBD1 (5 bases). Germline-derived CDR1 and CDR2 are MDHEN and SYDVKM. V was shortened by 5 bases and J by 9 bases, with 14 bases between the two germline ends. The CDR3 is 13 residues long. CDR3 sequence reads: CASSPPLGPEQFF. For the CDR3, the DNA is TGTGCCAGCAGTCCACCTTTGGGGCCTGAGCAGTTCTTC.

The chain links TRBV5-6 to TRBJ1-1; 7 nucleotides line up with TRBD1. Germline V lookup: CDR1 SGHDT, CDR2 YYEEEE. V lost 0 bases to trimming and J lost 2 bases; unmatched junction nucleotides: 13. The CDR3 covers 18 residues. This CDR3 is CASSLGTGSSLFNTEAFF. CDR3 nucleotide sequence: TGTGCCAGCAGCTTGGGGACAGGCTCCTCTCTATTTAACACTGAAGCTTTCTTT.

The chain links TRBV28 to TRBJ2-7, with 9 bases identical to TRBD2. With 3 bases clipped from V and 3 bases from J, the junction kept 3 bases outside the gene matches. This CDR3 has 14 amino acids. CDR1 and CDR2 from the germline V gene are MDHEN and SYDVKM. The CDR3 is CASSFLAGIYEQYF. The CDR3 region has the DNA TGTGCCAGCAGTTTTCTAGCGGGGATCTACGAGCAGTACTTC.

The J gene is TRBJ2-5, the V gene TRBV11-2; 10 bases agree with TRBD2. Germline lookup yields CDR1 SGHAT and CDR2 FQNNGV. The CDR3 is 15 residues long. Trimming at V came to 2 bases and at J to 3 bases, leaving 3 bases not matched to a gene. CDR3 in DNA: TGTGCCAGCAGCTTAAGCGGGGGGGCCGAAGAGACCCAGTACTTC. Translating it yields CASSLSGGAEETQYF.

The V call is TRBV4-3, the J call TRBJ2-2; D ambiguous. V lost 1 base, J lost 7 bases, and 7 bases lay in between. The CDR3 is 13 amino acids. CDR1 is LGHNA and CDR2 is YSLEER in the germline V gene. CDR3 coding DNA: TGCGCCAGCAGCCAAGGGTTGGTCGGGGAGCTGTTTTTT. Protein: CASSQGLVGELFF.

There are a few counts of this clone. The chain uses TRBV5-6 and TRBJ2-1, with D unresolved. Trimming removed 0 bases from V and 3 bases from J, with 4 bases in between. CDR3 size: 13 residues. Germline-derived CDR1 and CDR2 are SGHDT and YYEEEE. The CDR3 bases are TGTGCCAGCAGCTTGGGCAGCTACAATGAGCAGTTCTTC. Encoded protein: CASSLGSYNEQFF.

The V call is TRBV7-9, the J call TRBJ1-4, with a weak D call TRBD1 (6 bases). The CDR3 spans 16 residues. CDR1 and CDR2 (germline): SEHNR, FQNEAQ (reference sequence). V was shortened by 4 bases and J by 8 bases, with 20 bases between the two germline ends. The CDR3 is CASSSPGSKGGEKLFF. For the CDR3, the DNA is TGTGCCAGCAGCTCCCCCGGGTCCAAAGGGGGGGAAAAACTGTTTTTT.

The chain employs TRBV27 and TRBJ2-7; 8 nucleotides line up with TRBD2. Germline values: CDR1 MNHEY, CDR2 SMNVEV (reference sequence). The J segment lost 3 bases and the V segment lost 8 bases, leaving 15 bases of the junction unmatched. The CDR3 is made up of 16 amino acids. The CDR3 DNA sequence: TGTGCCAGCCGATACCGGGAGGGCCTTGGACTCTACGAGCAGTACTTC. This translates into CASRYREGLGLYEQYF.

For the CDR3, the DNA is TGTGCCAGCAGCCCAAGGGGGGCTAACTATGGCTACACCTTC. Its translation is CASSPRGANYGYTF. This chain uses TRBV13 with TRBJ1-2; D perhaps matches TRBD1 (6 bases). The CDR3 extends over 14 amino acids. The V end lost 5 bases, the J end lost 0 bases, and 10 bases lay between the germline ends. In germline, CDR1 is PRHDT, CDR2 FYEKMQ (reference sequence).

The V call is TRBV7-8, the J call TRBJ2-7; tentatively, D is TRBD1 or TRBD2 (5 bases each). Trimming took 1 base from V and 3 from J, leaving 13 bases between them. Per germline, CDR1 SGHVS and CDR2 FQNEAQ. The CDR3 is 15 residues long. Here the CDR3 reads CASSLVGGVDYEQYF. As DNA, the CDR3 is TGTGCCAGCAGCTTAGTTGGGGGAGTGGACTACGAGCAGTACTTC.

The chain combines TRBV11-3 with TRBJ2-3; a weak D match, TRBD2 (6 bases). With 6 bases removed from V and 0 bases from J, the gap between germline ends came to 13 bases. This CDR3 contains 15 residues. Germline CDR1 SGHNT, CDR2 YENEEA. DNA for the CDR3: TGTGCCAGCAGACCGAGCGGGTCGAGCACAGATACGCAGTATTTT. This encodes CASRPSGSSTDTQYF.

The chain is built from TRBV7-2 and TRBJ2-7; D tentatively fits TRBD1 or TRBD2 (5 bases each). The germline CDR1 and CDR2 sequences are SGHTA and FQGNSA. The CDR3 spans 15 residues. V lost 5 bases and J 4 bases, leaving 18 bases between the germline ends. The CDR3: CASSPAFGASYEQYF. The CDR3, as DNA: TGTGCCAGCAGCCCCGCTTTCGGGGCGTCTTACGAGCAGTACTTC. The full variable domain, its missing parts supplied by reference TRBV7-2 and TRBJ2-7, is GAGVSQSPSNKVTEKGKDVELRCDPISGHTALYWYRQSLGQGLEFLIYFQGNSAPDKSGLPSDRFSAERTGGSVSTLTIQRTQQEDSAVYLCASSPAFGASYEQYFGPGTRLTVT.

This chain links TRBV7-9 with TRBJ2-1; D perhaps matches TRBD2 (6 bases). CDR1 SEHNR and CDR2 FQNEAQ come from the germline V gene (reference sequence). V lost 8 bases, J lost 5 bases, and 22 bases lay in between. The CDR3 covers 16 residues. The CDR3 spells CASGGSSGAPNNEQFF. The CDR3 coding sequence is TGTGCCAGCGGGGGGTCCTCGGGAGCCCCAAACAATGAGCAGTTCTTC.

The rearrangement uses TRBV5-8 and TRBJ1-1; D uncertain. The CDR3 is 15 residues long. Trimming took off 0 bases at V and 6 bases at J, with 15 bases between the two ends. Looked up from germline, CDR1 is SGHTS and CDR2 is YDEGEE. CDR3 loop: CASSLAEEFGSEAFF. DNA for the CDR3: TGTGCCAGCAGCTTGGCCGAGGAGTTTGGCTCTGAAGCTTTCTTT. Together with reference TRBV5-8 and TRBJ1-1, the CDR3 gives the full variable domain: EAGVTQSPTHLIKTRGQQATLRCSPISGHTSVYWYQQALGLGLQFLLWYDEGEERNRGNFPPRFSGRQFPNYSSELNVNALELEDSALYLCASSLAEEFGSEAFFGQGTRLTVV.

The CDR3 DNA follows: TGTGCCAGCACCTCCCCGTGGAACGAGCAGTACTTC. Translation: CASTSPWNEQYF. V usage is TRBV6-5 and J usage is TRBJ2-7; no reliable D call. This CDR3 region has 12 residues. The V end lost 7 bases, the J end lost 5 bases, and 12 bases lay between the germline ends. In germline, CDR1 is MNHEY, CDR2 SVGAGI.

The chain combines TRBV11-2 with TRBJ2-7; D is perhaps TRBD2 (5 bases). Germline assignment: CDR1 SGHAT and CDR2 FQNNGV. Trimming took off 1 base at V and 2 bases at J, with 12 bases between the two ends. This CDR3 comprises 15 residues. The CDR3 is CASSLGSSGPYEQYF. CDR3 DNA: TGTGCCAGCAGCTTAGGATCGAGCGGACCCTACGAGCAGTACTTC.

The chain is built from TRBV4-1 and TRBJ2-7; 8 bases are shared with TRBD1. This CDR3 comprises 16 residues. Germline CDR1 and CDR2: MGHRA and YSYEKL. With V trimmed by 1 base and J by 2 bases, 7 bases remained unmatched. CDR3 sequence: CASSQAGQGTTYEQYF. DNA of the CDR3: TGCGCCAGCAGCCAAGCCGGACAGGGAACGACCTACGAGCAGTACTTC.

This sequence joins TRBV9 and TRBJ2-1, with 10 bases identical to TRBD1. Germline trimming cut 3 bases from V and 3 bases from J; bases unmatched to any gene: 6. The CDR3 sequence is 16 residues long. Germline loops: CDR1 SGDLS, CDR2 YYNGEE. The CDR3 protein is CASSGTGTGVYNEQFF. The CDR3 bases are TGTGCCAGCAGCGGTACCGGGACAGGGGTCTACAATGAGCAGTTCTTC.